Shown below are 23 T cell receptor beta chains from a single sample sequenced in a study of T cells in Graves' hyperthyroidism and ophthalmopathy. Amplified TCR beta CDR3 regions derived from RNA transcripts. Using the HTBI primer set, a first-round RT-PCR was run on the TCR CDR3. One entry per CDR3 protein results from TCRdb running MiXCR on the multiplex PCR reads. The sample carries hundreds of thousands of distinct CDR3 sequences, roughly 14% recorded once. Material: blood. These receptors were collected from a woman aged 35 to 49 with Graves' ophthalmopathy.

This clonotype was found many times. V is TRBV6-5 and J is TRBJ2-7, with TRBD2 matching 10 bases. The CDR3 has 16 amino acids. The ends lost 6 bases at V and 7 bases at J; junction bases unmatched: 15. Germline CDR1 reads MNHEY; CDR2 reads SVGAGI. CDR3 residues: CASRGASGGPRGEQYF. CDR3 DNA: TGTGCCAGCAGGGGGGCTAGCGGGGGTCCCCGGGGAGAGCAGTACTTC.

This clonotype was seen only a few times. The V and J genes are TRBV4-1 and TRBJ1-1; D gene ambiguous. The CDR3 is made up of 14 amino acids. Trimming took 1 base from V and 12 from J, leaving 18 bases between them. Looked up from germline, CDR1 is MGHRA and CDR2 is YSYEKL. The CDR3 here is CASSQGRAALNTFF. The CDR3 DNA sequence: TGCGCCAGCAGCCAAGGTCGGGCAGCCCTTAATACTTTCTTT.

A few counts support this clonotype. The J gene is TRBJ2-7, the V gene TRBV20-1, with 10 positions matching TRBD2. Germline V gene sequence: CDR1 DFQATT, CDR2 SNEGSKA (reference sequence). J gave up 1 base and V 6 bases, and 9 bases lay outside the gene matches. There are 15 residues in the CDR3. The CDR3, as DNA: TGCAGTGCCTGGGGACTAGCGAGAGCGTCCTACGAGCAGTACTTC. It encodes CSAWGLARASYEQYF.

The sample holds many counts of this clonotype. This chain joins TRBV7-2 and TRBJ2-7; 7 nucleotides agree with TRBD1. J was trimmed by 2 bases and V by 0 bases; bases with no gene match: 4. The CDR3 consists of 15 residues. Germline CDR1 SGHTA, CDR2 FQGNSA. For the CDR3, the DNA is TGTGCCAGCAGCTTAGCGCCACAGGGGACCTACGAGCAGTACTTC. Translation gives CASSLAPQGTYEQYF.

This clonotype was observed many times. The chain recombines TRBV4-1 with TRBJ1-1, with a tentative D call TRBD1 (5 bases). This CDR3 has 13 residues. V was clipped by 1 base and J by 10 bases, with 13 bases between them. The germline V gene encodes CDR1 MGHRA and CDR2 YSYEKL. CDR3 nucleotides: TGCGCCAGCAGCCAAGCCCTACAGGATCGAGCTTTCTTT. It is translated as CASSQALQDRAFF.

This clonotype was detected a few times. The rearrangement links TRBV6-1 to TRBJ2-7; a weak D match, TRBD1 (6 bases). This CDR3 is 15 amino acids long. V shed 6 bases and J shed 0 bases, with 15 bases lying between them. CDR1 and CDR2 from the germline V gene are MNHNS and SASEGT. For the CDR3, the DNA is TGTGCCAGCAGCCAGGGACACCTTTTCTCCTACGAGCAGTACTTC. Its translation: CASSQGHLFSYEQYF.

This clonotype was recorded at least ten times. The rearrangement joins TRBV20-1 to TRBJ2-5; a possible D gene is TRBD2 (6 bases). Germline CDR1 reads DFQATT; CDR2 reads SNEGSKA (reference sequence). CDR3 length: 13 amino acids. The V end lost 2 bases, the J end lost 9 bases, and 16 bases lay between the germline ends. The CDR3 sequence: CSARSLPSEAQYF. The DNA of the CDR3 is TGCAGTGCTAGAAGCCTTCCTAGCGAGGCCCAGTACTTC.

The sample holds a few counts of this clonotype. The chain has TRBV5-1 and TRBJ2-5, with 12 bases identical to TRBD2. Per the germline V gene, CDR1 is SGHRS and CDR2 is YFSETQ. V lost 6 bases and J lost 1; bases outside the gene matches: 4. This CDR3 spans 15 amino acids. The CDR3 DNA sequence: TGCGCCAGCAACTTACTAGCGGGGGGCCAAGAGACCCAGTACTTC. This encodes CASNLLAGGQETQYF.

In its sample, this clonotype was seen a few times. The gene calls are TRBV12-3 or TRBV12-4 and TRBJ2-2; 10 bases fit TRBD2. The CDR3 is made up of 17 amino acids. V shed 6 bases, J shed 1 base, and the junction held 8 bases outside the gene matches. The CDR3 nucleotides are TGTGCCAGCAGATTACGTAGCGGGAGGCTGAACACCGGGGAGCTGTTTTTT. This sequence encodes CASRLRSGRLNTGELFF.

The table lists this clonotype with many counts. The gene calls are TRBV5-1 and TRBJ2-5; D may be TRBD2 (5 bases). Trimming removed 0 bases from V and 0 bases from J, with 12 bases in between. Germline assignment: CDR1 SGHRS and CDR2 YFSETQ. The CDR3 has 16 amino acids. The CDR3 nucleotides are TGCGCCAGCAGCTTGGTTTTGCGGGCGGACCAAGAGACCCAGTACTTC. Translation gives CASSLVLRADQETQYF.

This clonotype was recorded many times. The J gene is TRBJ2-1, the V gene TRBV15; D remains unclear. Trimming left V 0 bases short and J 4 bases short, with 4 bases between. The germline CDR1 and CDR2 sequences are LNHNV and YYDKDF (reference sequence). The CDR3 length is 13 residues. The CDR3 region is CATSRDPYNEQFF. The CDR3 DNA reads TGTGCCACCAGCAGAGATCCTTACAATGAGCAGTTCTTC.

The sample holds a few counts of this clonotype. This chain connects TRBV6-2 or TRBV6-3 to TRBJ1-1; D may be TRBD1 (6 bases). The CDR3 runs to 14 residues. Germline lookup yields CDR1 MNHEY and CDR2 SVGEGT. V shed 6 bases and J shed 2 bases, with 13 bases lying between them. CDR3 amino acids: CASRKPGVNTEAFF. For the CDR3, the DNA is TGTGCCAGCAGAAAACCAGGGGTAAACACTGAAGCTTTCTTT.

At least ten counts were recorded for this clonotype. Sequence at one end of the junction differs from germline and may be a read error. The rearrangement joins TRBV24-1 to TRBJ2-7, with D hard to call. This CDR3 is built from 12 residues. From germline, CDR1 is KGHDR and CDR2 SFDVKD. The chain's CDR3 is CATSDLNDEQYF. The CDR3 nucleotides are TGTGCCACCAGTGACCTAAATGACGAACAGTACTTC.

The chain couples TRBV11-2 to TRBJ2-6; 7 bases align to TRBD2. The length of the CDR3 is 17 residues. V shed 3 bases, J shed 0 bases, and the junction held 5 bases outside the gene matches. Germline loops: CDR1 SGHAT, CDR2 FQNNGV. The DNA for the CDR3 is TGTGCCAGCAGCTTGGTAGCGGGTATCTCTGGGGCCAACGTCCTGACTTTC. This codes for CASSLVAGISGANVLTF.

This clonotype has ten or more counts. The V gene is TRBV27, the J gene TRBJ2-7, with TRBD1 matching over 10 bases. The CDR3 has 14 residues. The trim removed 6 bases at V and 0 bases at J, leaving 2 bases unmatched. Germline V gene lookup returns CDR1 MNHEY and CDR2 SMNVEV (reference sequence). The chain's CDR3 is CASRDRGPSYEQYF. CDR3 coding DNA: TGTGCCAGCAGAGACAGGGGGCCCTCCTACGAGCAGTACTTC.

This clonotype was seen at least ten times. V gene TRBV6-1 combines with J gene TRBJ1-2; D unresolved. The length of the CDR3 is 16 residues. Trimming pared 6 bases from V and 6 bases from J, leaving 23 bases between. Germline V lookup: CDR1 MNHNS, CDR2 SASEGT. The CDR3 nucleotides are TGTGCCAGCAGCTTTCGTACCGGGTCCCCAGAAGATGGCTACACCTTC. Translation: CASSFRTGSPEDGYTF.

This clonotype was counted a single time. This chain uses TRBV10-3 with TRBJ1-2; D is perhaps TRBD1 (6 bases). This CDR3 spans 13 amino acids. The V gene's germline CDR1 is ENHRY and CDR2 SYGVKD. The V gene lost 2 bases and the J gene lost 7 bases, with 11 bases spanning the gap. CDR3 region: CAISEAGASGYTF. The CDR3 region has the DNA TGTGCCATCAGTGAGGCAGGGGCCAGTGGCTACACCTTC.

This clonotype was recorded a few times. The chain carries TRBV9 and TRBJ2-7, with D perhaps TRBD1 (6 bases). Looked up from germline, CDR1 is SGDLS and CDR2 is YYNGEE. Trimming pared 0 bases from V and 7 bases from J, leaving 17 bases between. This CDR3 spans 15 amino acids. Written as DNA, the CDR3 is TGTGCCAGCAGCGTAGAAGGGACACCCATCGGGGAGCAGTACTTC. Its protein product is CASSVEGTPIGEQYF. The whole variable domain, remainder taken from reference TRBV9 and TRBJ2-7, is DSGVTQTPKHLITATGQRVTLRCSPRSGDLSVYWYQQSLDQGLQFLIQYYNGEERAKGNILERFSAQQFPDLHSELNLSSLELGDSALYFCASSVEGTPIGEQYFGPGTRLTVT.

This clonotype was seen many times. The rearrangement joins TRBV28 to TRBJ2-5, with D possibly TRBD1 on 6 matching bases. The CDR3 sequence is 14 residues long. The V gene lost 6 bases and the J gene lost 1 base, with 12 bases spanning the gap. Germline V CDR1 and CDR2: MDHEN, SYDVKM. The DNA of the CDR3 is TGTGCCAGCAGCACTGACAGGTCCCAAGAGACCCAGTACTTC. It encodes CASSTDRSQETQYF.

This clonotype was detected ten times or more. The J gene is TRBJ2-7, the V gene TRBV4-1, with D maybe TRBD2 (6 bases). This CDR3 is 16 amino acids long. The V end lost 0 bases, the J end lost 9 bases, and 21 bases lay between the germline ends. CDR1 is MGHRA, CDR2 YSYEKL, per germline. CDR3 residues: CASSQDHRTTTSGQYF. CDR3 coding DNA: TGCGCCAGCAGCCAAGATCACAGGACTACCACAAGTGGGCAGTACTTC.

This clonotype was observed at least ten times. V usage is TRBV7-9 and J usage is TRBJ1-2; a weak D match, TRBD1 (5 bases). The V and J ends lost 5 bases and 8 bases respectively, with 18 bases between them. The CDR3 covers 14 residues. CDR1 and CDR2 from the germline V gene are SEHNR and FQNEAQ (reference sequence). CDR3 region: CASSAQAGLRGYTF. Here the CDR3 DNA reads TGTGCCAGCAGCGCTCAAGCAGGGCTACGAGGCTACACCTTC.

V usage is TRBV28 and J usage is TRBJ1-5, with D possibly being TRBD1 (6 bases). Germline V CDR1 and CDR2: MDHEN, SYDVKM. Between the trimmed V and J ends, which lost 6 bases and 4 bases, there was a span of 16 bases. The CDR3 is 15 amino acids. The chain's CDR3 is CASSADRWGNQPQHF. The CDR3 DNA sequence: TGTGCCAGCAGCGCAGACAGGTGGGGAAATCAGCCCCAGCATTTT.

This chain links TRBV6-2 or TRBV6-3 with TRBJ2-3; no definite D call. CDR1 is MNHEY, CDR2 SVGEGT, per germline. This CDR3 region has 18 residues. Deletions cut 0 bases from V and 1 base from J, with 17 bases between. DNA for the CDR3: TGTGCCAGCAGTTACTCGGCAAAGCTGGAACCTGGCACAGATACGCAGTATTTT. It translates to CASSYSAKLEPGTDTQYF.